This TCR beta chain derives from a study of shared clonotypes between healthy human individuals. Germline values: CDR1 SGDLS, CDR2 YYNGEE. The CDR3 contains 13 residues. V dropped 4 bases and J dropped 7 bases, with 14 bases sitting between them. The table came from immunoSEQ multiplex PCR; TCRdb's copy has only in-frame clones and leaves some out. The sample shows about 2.5 million clones, just under 95% of them seen only once. The chain recombines TRBV9 with TRBJ1-2; unclear D gene. Sequencing was performed on naive CD4+ T cells from PBMCs. Subset denoted: CD45RA+ positively selected. The TCR comes from a man aged 18-30 years in good health. Some clones in this sample may be carry-over from other donors' samples. DNA of the CDR3: TGTGCCAGCAGCCCCGACGCGGGAGGTGGCTACACCTTC. This gives the protein CASSPDAGGGYTF.